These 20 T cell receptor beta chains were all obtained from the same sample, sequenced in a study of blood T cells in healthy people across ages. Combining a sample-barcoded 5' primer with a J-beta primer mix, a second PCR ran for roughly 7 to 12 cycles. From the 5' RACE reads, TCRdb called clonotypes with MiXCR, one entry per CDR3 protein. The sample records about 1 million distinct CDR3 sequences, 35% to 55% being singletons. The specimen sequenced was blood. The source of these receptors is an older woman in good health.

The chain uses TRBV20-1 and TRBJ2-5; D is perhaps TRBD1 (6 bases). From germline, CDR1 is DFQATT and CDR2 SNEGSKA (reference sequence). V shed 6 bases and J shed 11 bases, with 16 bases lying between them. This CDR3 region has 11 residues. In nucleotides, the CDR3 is TGCAGTGCGCGACAGGCTATCGGGCAGTACTTC. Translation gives CSARQAIGQYF.

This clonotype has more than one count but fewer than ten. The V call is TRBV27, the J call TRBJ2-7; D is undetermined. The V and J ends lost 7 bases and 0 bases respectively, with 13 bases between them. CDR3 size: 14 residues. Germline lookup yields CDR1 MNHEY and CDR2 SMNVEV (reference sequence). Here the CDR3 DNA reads TGTGCCAGCATCTCGGGTGGTAGCTCCTACGAGCAGTACTTC. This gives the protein CASISGGSSYEQYF.

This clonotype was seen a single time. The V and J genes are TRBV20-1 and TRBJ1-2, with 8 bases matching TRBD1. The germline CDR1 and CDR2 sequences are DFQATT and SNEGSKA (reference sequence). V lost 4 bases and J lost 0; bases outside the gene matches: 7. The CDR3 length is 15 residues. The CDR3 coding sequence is TGCAGTGCTACCCGACAGGGGAAGACTAACTATGGCTACACCTTC. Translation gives CSATRQGKTNYGYTF.

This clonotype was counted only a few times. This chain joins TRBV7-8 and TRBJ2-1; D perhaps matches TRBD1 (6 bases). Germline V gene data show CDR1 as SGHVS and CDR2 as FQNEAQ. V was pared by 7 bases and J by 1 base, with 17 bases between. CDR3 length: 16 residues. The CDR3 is CASIRGLGESYNEQFF. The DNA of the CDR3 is TGTGCCAGCATCAGGGGTTTGGGGGAATCCTACAATGAGCAGTTCTTC.

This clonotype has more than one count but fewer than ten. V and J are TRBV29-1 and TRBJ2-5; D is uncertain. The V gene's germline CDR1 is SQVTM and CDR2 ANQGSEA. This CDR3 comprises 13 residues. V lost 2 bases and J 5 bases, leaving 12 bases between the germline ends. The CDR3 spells CSVEILTGETQYF. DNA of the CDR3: TGCAGCGTTGAAATCCTTACGGGTGAGACCCAGTACTTC.

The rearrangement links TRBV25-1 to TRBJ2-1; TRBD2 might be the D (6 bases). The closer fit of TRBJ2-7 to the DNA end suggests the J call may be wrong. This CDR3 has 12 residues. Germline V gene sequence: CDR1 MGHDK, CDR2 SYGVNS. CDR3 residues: CASRDYYNEQYF. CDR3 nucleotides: TGTGCCAGCAGGGACTATTACAATGAGCAGTACTTC.

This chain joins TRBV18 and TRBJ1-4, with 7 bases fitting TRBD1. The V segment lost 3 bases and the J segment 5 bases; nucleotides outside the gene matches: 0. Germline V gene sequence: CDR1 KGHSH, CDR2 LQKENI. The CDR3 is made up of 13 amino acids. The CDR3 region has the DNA TGTGCCAGCTCACCCAGGGGGAATGAAAAACTGTTTTTT. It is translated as CASSPRGNEKLFF.

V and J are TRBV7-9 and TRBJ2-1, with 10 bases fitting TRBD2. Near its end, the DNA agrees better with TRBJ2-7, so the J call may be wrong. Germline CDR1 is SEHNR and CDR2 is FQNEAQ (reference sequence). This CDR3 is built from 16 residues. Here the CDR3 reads CASSPGTSAHYNEQYF. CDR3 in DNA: TGTGCCAGCAGCCCCGGGACTAGCGCCCACTACAATGAGCAGTACTTC.

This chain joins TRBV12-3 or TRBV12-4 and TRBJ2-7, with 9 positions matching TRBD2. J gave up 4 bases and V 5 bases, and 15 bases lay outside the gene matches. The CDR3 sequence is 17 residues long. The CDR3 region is CASSPVGTSWRVYEQYF. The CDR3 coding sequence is TGTGCCAGCAGTCCCGTTGGGACTAGCTGGAGGGTTTACGAGCAGTACTTC.

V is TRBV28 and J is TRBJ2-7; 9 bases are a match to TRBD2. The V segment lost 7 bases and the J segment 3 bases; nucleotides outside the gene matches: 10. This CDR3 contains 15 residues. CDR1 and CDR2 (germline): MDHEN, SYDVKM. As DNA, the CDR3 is TGTGCCAGCATTGACGGCGGGAGGGCGGGCTACGAGCAGTACTTC. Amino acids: CASIDGGRAGYEQYF.

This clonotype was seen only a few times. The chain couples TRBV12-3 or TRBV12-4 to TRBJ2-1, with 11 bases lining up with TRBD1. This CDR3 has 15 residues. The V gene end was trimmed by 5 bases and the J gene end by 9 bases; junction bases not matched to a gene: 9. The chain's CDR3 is CASSPSGQGAFEQFF. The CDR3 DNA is TGTGCCAGCAGTCCCTCAGGACAGGGGGCTTTTGAGCAGTTCTTC.

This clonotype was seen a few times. The CDR3 DNA sequence: TGTGCCAGCAGCGTTGGGGGACAGGGGGCTTATATTTACAATGAGCAGTTCTTC. This codes for CASSVGGQGAYIYNEQFF. The chain combines TRBV9 with TRBJ2-1, with TRBD1 matching 12 bases. The V and J ends lost 2 bases and 4 bases, in that order; junction bases with no gene match: 10. Germline-derived CDR1 and CDR2 are SGDLS and YYNGEE. This CDR3 spans 18 amino acids.

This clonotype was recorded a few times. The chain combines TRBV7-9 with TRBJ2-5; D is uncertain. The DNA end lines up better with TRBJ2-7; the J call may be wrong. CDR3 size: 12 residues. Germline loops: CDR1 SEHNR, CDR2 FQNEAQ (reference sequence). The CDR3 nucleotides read TGTGCCAGCAGCTTATCTTGGTACGAGCAGTACTTC. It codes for CASSLSWYEQYF.

The CDR3 DNA reads TGTGCCAGCTGGACAGGGGGGAATTCACCCCTCCACTTT. Its protein product is CASWTGGNSPLHF. The V gene is TRBV28, the J gene TRBJ1-6; 10 bases align to TRBD1. The CDR3 is made up of 13 amino acids. Unmatched junction bases numbered 2, after V lost 8 bases and J lost 7 bases. Looked up from germline, CDR1 is MDHEN and CDR2 is SYDVKM.

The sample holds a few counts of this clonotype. This chain's CDR3 is CSVGGAVSSYNEQFF. DNA for the CDR3: TGCAGCGTTGGTGGGGCGGTTAGCTCCTACAATGAGCAGTTCTTC. The V gene is TRBV29-1, the J gene TRBJ2-1; D might be TRBD1 (5 bases). Per germline, CDR1 SQVTM and CDR2 ANQGSEA. The CDR3 length is 15 residues. V gave up 4 bases and J gave up 0 bases, with 13 bases separating them.

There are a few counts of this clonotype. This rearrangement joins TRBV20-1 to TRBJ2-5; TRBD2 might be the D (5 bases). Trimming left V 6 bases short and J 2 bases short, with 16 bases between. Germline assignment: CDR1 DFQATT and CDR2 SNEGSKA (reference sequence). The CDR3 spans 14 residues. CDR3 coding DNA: TGCAGTGCGGCCCCGGGATCGACTCAAGAGACCCAGTACTTC. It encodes CSAAPGSTQETQYF.

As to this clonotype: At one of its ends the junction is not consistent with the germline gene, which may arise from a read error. The CDR3 sequence is CASSPPLTLAGVLAGADVLTF. CDR3 sequence (DNA): TGTGCCAGCAGTCCGCCATTAACACTAGCGGGAGTACTTGCTGGGGCCGACGTCCTGACTTTC. The chain combines TRBV6-1 with TRBJ2-6; the match to TRBD2 covers 11 bases. The CDR3 spans 21 residues. Germline CDR1 and CDR2: MNHNS and SASEGT.

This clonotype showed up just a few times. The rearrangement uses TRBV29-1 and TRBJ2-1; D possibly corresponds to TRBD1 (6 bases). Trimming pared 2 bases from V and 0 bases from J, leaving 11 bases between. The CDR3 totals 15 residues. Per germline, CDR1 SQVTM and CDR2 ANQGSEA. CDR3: CSVETDRSSYNEQFF. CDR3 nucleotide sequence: TGCAGCGTTGAAACCGACAGGAGCTCCTACAATGAGCAGTTCTTC.

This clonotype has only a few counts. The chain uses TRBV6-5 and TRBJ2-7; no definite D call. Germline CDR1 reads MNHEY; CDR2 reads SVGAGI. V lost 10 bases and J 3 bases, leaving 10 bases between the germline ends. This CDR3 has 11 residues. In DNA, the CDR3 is TGTGCCACCCATGGGGTCTACGAGCAGTACTTC. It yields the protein CATHGVYEQYF.

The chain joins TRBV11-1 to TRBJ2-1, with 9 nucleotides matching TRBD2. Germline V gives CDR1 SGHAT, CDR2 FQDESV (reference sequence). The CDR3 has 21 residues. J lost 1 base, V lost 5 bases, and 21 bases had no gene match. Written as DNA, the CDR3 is TGTGCCAGCAGCCGTAGCAGGGGCCCGGACAAAAGCGGGAGGTCCTACAATGAGCAGTTCTTC. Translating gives CASSRSRGPDKSGRSYNEQFF.